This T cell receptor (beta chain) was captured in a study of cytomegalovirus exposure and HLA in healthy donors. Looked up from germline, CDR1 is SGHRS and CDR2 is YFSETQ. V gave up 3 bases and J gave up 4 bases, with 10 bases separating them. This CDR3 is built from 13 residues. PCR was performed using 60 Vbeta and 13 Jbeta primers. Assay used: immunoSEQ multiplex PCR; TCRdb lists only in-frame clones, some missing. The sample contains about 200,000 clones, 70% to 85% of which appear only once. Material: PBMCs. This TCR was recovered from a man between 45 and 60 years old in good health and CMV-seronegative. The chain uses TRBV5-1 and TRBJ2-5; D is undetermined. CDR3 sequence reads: CASSYGTGETQYF. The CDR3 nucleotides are TGCGCCAGCAGCTATGGTACGGGAGAGACCCAGTACTTC.